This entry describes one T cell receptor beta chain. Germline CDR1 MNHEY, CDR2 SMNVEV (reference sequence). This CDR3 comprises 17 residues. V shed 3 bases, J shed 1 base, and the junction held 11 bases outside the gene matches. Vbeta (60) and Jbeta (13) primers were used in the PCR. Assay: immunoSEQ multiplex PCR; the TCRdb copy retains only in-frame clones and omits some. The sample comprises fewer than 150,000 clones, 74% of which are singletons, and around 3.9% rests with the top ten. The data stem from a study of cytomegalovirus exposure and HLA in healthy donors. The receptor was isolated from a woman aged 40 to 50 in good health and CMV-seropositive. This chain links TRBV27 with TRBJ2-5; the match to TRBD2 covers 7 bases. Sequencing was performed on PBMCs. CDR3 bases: TGTGCCAGCAGTTTGACCCCGCTCGGACTAGTCCAAGAGACCCAGTACTTC. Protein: CASSLTPLGLVQETQYF.